Listed here are 10 T cell receptor beta chains from one sample, sequenced in a study of T cell clusters in autoimmune cytopenias. TRB was amplified from about 260 ng of peripheral blood genomic DNA per sample. TRB rearrangements were amplified by touch-down multiplex PCR with mixed TRB-A/B primers. One entry per CDR3 protein, without DNA, is what TCRdb gives after re-calling the multiplex PCR reads. This specimen shows thousands of distinct CDR3 sequences; the ten leading clones hold 3.5%. The material sequenced was peripheral blood. The receptors were gathered from a human donor with an autoimmune cytopenia or autoimmune hepatitis (not recorded which).

This clonotype shows up as medium-sized by frequency. The chain carries TRBV30 and TRBJ1-2. The V gene's germline CDR1 is GTSNPN and CDR2 SVGIG (reference sequence). The CDR3 has 13 residues. Here the CDR3 reads CAWSVDVGDGYTF.

This clonotype is medium-sized by frequency. This CDR3 is CASSLGLAGAGVQYF. The chain is built from TRBV13 and TRBJ2-3; TCRdb calls TRBD1, which cannot be checked without DNA. Germline V gives CDR1 PRHDT, CDR2 FYEKMQ (reference sequence). The length of the CDR3 is 15 residues.

V is TRBV5-5 and J is TRBJ2-5; the D call from TCRdb, TRBD2, cannot be confirmed without DNA. This CDR3 has 15 residues. Germline V CDR1 and CDR2: SGHKS, YYEKEE (reference sequence). CDR3 protein: CASSSGGIREETQYF.

This chain links TRBV29-1 with TRBJ2-3; lacking DNA, the TRBD2 call made by TCRdb goes unchecked. CDR1 and CDR2 (germline): SQVTM, ANQGSEA. The CDR3 runs to 14 residues. The CDR3 is CSGTSGDEADTQYF.

This chain's CDR3 is CAWIWGGPGTEAFF. The chain couples TRBV30 to TRBJ1-1; without DNA, the TCRdb call of TRBD1 cannot be checked. Germline CDR1 reads GTSNPN; CDR2 reads SVGIG (reference sequence). The CDR3 has 14 amino acids.

The chain carries TRBV10-3 and TRBJ2-1. The CDR3 runs 11 residues. Germline V gene data show CDR1 as ENHRY and CDR2 as SYGVKD. The CDR3 spells CAISALNEQFF.

The chain is built from TRBV4-1 and TRBJ1-5; with no DNA, the TCRdb D assignment of TRBD1 cannot be verified. The germline V gene encodes CDR1 MGHRA and CDR2 YSYEKL. This CDR3 is 19 amino acids long. The CDR3 region is CASSQVYGRGSFSNQPQHF.

The chain recombines TRBV7-2 with TRBJ2-5; TCRdb designates TRBD1, a call that cannot be tested without DNA. The germline V gene has CDR1 SGHTA and CDR2 FQGNSA. The CDR3 has 15 amino acids. The CDR3 reads CASSLAGQVQETQYF.

This chain connects TRBV4-3 to TRBJ2-3; TCRdb's assignment of TRBD2 cannot be checked, as there is no DNA. Per germline, CDR1 LGHNA and CDR2 YSLEER. The CDR3 spans 14 residues. The CDR3: CASSQPGLAARQYF.

This clonotype is labeled medium-sized based on frequency. The CDR3: CATSRANWEAFF. V usage is TRBV15 and J usage is TRBJ1-1. Germline assignment: CDR1 LNHNV and CDR2 YYDKDF (reference sequence). The CDR3 covers 12 residues.